What follows is one T cell receptor beta chain and its context. The antigen this receptor binds is unknown. No base qualities exist here, and no much larger clone lies one base off it. Donors were healthy HIV-negative adults with no recently reported acute infections or vaccinations. Every donor was a Caucasian adult residing in Nashville, Tennessee, USA. Magnetic negative selection was used to enrich CD4+ T cells, after which naive cells were positively selected on CD45RA and the negative fraction became the memory subset. Blood was obtained by leukapheresis, after which PBMCs were separated by Ficoll-Histopaque density gradient centrifugation and cryopreserved in liquid nitrogen vapor phase. Analytical flow cytometry was used to check the purity and quantity of each magnetically sorted T cell population. Genomic DNA was isolated from every sorted fraction and measured by UV absorbance on a Nanodrop 2000c.

The sample originates from a study of shared clonotypes between healthy human individuals (dated by TCRdb to 2020 to 2021). Background on the whole study: A couple of women and a few men aged 18 to 49 years were included in the cohort. For each donor, three plates each were used for CD4 naive and CD4 memory, two plates were used for CD8 naive, and one plate was used for CD8 memory. To estimate repertoire size and how much clonotype sharing occurs between individuals, the study deeply sequenced the blood TCR repertoires of about five healthy adults. To increase sequencing depth and limit assay-specific biases, TCR repertoire library preparation and sequencing were carried out by different laboratories using diverse techniques. Between about 0.9 and 8.9 billion PBMCs per donor were obtained by leukapheresis. What the authors observed across the whole study: Based on pairwise subsampling, the degree of clonotype sharing among donors was expected to be affected by sequencing depth. When four donors were compared, the shared fraction of clonotypes was about 5.4% for naive CD4, about 4% for naive CD8, about 2.4% for memory CD4, and 0.4% for memory CD8. Compared with non-shared clonotypes, clonotypes shared by all four sorted-subset donors had higher generation probabilities. Sampling was limited to blood, and TCR repertoires in tissue likely differ from TCR repertoires in blood. Because the study included a small number of donors, the genetic and exposure-history diversity represented was limited. Even with the large sequencing depth, rarefaction of the sorted-subset datasets indicated that sequencing was incomplete. Larger estimated clonotype richness was generally found for naive subsets than for memory subsets.

Using the deep immunoSEQ assay, multiplex PCR amplified TCR CDR3 regions from genomic DNA. Genomic DNA extracted from each cell subset was distributed evenly over all wells of several immunoSEQ 96-well plates, and each plate served as one replicate. Each replicate PCR for sorted subsets received around 200 ng genomic DNA, equal to tens of thousands of T cell genomes. Purified libraries were quantified with a Qubit 3.0 fluorometer, sized on a Bioanalyzer 2100, and re-quantified with the KAPA Library Quantification kit. Each immunoSEQ 96-well plate was sequenced on its own single-read 150-cycle Illumina NextSeq 550 flow cell. On the authors' methods: Because the immunoSEQ output held only junctional sequences and lacked quality scores, the filtering could not match the filtering applied to full-length reads. Sequences were annotated with PyIR, a Python wrapper for IgBLAST v1.9, and V/J genes and CDR3 were assigned using IMGT germline references. Reads were filtered out if the reads had weak V/J assignments (E-value above 1e-6), no CDR3, stop codons, out-of-frame junctions, or ambiguous translated residues. V3J clonotypes were defined as sequences sharing the same inferred V gene, J gene, and CDR3 amino acid sequence. To compute the percentage overlap between repertoires, the number of shared unique clonotypes was divided by the size of the smaller repertoire. Repertoire richness was assessed with RTK rarefaction, the Chao1 estimator, and Recon v2.1 estimates of unobserved clonotypes. For all TCRbeta clonotypes obtained by the gDNA method from four donors, generation probabilities were computed with OLGA. TCRdb re-hosts the immuneACCESS table, in-frame sequences only. Its copies lack some clones; in the studies checked, an unresolved V gene accounts for under half of them, and the cause for the rest is not known. V and J calls and clone size are copied from that table; D and trimming were computed from the DNA. The sample data list roughly 2 million clones, and 95% of these were observed just once. 0.1% to 0.15% of the sample is held by the ten biggest clonotypes.

CDR3 length: 14 amino acids, cysteine to phenylalanine. Kept here is only the CDR3 DNA, which spans 42 bases and is read in frame from base 1. CDR1 SEHNR and CDR2 FQNEAQ were looked up in the germline V gene (reference sequence). Trimming removed 1 base from V and 7 bases from J, leaving 11 bases between the germline ends. The chain employs TRBV7-9 and TRBJ1-3, with no D gene named confidently. The specimen sequenced was naive CD4+ T cells sorted from blood. According to the study, the label for this sample's cell subset or site signals: CD45RA+ positively selected. This sequence was found in a young man in good health. CDR3 sequence: CASSLDSLGNTIYF. The DNA reads TGTGCCAGCAGCTTAGACAGCCTCGGGAACACCATATATTTT.